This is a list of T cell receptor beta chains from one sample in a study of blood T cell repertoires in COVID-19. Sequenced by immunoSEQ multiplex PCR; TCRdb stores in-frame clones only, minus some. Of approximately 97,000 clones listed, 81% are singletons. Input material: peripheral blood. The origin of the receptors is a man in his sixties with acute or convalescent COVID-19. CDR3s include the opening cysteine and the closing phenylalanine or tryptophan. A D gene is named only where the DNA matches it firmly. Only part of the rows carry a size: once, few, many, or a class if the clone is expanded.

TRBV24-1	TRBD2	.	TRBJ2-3	TGTGCCACCAGTGATTGGGGCCCAGCGGGAGTCACAGATACGCAGTATTTT	CATSDWGPAGVTDTQYF
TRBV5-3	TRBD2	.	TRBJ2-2	TGTGCCAGAAGCCGACGAAGACTAGCGGGTAACACCGGGGAGCTGTTTTTT	CARSRRRLAGNTGELFF
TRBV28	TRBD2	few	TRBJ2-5	TGTGCCAGCAGTCGGACTAGCGGGAGTCGTGAGACCCAGTACTTC	CASSRTSGSRETQYF
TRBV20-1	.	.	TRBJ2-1	TGCAGTGGCAGGTCCTACAATGAGCAGTTCTTC	CSGRSYNEQFF
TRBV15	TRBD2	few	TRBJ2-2	TGTGCCACCAGCAGAGAACTACTAGCGGGGTTAAACACCGGGGAGCTGTTTTTT	CATSRELLAGLNTGELFF
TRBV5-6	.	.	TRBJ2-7	TGTGCCAGCAGCTTGGGTCCTGACAGTAGCTACGAGCAGTACTTC	CASSLGPDSSYEQYF
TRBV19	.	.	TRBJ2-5	TGTGCCAGTAGTATAGATCCCGGTCGAACCCAGTACTTC	CASSIDPGRTQYF
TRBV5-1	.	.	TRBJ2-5	TGCGCCAGCAGACCAGACCAAGAGACCCAGTACTTC	CASRPDQETQYF
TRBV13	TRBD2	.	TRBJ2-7	TGTGCCAGCAGCCCCCAGCGGGACGGCTACGAGCAGTACTTC	CASSPQRDGYEQYF
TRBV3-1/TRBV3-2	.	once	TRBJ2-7	TGTGCCAGCGCTCTACCCGGGACCTACGAGCAGTACTTC	CASALPGTYEQYF
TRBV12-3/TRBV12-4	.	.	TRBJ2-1	TGTGCCAGCAGCCCGTCCCTAGTCAATGAGCAGTTCTTC	CASSPSLVNEQFF
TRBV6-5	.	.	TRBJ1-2	TGTGCCAGCAGTAAACCAGGGGTGGGCTACACCTTC	CASSKPGVGYTF
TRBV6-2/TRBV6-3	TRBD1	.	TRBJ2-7	TGTGCCAGCAGCCCGCGAGCTTACCGGGACAGGGTTAGAAACTACGAGCAGTACTTC	CASSPRAYRDRVRNYEQYF
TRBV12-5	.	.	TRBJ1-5	TGTGCTAGTGGTTTTGCGGTTGATCAGCCCCAGCATTTT	CASGFAVDQPQHF
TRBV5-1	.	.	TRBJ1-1	TGCGCCAGCAGCTGGGAGACAGGTCGCACTGAAGCTTTCTTT	CASSWETGRTEAFF
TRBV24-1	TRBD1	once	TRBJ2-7	TGTGCCACCAGTGATGCACAGGGGGACCAAAACGAGCAGTACTTC	CATSDAQGDQNEQYF
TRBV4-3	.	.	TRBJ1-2	TGCGCCAGCAGCCGCGCGCAGGGGAACTATGGCTACACCTTC	CASSRAQGNYGYTF
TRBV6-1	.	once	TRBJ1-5	TGTGCCAGCAGTGCGCACAAGGGGGGGCTTGGGAATCAGCCCCAGCATTTT	CASSAHKGGLGNQPQHF
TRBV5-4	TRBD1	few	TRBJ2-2	TGTGCCAGCAGCTTGGCAGGGGGCGCGGGGGAGCTGTTTTTT	CASSLAGGAGELFF
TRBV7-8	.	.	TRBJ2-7	TGTGCCAGCAGCTTAGGGTACGGCGGAAGAACCTACGAGCAGTACTTC	CASSLGYGGRTYEQYF
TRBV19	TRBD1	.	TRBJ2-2	TGTGCCAGTAGTTGGATCCTGGACAGGGGACTAACCGGGGAGCTGTTTTTT	CASSWILDRGLTGELFF
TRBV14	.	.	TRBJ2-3	TGTGCCAGCAGCCGTAATATTGGGGGCAGCACAGATACGCAGTATTTT	CASSRNIGGSTDTQYF
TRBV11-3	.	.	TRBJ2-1	TGTGCCAGCAGCTTAGTCCCAGGGGTGCAGTTCTTC	CASSLVPGVQFF
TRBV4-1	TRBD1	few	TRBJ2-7	TGCGCCAGCAGTCAGGGGGCCGACGAGCAGTACTTC	CASSQGADEQYF
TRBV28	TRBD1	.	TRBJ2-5	TGTGCCAGCACCACGGGACAGGGGATCCAAGAGACCCAGTACTTC	CASTTGQGIQETQYF
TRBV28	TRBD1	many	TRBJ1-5	TGTGCCAGCAGTTCTGGGGACAGGGCTGGTCAGCCCCAGCATTTT	CASSSGDRAGQPQHF
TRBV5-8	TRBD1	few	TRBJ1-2	TGTGCCAGCAGCTTGCCCGACAGGGGGCGCGGCTACACCTTC	CASSLPDRGRGYTF
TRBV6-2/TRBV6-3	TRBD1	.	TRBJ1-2	TGTGCCAGCAGTTACTCCGGGACAGGAGGTGGCTACACCTTC	CASSYSGTGGGYTF
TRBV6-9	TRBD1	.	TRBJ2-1	TGTGCCAGCAGTTATTCGAGGGGGCCCTACTCCTACAATGAGCAGTTCTTC	CASSYSRGPYSYNEQFF